Each of the 8 T cell receptor beta chains below was sequenced from the same sample in a study of regulatory T cells in long-lasting Graves disease. Arm-PCR of CDR3 regions and iRepertoire HTBI primers were the basis on which TCR beta libraries were built. TCRdb re-called the multiplex PCR reads through MiXCR, storing one row per CDR3 protein. The sample shows hundreds of thousands of distinct CDR3 sequences, about 22% of them seen only once. Time point noted: persistent/refractory GD, antithyroid drugs over 5 years with positive TRAb. Generation of the TCR library employed RNA extracted from PBMCs. The source material was peripheral blood mononuclear cells (PBMCs), sampled when the disease was refractory, from a patient treated with antithyroid drugs. These receptors were taken from a female donor with Graves disease.

This clonotype was detected ten times or more. The V call is TRBV28, the J call TRBJ1-2; a weak D match, TRBD1 (5 bases). The CDR3 is 13 amino acids. Trimming shortened V by 6 bases and J by 4 bases, and 12 bases separated the two germline ends. In germline, CDR1 is MDHEN, CDR2 SYDVKM. The CDR3 sequence is CASRGDLAYGYTF. The DNA of the CDR3 is TGTGCCAGCAGAGGGGATCTCGCCTATGGCTACACCTTC.

This clonotype was picked up many times. The chain carries TRBV28 and TRBJ1-5, with D uncertain. The CDR3 extends over 15 amino acids. Germline CDR1 is MDHEN and CDR2 is SYDVKM. V was trimmed by 2 bases and J by 2 bases, leaving 10 bases between them. The chain's CDR3 is CASSLRTRGNQPQHF. CDR3 DNA sequence: TGTGCCAGCAGTTTAAGGACCCGAGGCAATCAGCCCCAGCATTTT.

In its sample, this clonotype was seen a few times. V is TRBV27 and J is TRBJ1-5; the D is unclear. The V gene's germline CDR1 is MNHEY and CDR2 SMNVEV (reference sequence). The CDR3 runs to 13 residues. The germline V and J ends were trimmed by 5 bases and 4 bases, with 9 bases remaining between them. CDR3 residues: CASSRGVNQPQHF. The CDR3 region has the DNA TGTGCCAGCAGTCGGGGAGTTAATCAGCCCCAGCATTTT.

This clonotype was seen repeatedly, ten times or more. CDR3 in amino acids: CASSIDQKGYTEAFF. CDR3 in DNA: TGTGCCAGTAGTATAGATCAAAAGGGTTACACTGAAGCTTTCTTT. This sequence joins TRBV19 and TRBJ1-1, with D hard to call. CDR1 is LNHDA, CDR2 SQIVND, per germline (reference sequence). The CDR3 is 15 amino acids. Trimming stripped 0 bases from V and 3 bases from J, with 11 bases between. Supplemented by reference TRBV19 and TRBJ1-1, the full variable domain reads DGGITQSPKYLFRKEGQNVTLSCEQNLNHDAMYWYRQDPGQGLRLIYYSQIVNDFQKGDIAEGYSVSREKKESFPLTVTSAQKNPTAFYLCASSIDQKGYTEAFFGQGTRLTVV.

The J gene is TRBJ2-7, the V gene TRBV6-1, with TRBD2 as a possible D gene (5 bases). Trimming stripped 7 bases from V and 1 base from J, with 11 bases between. CDR1 is MNHNS, CDR2 SASEGT, per germline. The CDR3 covers 13 residues. CDR3 in DNA: TGTGCCAGCATTTCAGCGGTGTCCTACGAGCAGTACTTC. Its protein product is CASISAVSYEQYF.

This clonotype was seen more than once but under ten times. This rearrangement joins TRBV30 to TRBJ1-1; possibly TRBD1 for D (6 bases). V was clipped by 5 bases and J by 0 bases, with 16 bases between them. There are 15 residues in the CDR3. The germline V gene has CDR1 GTSNPN and CDR2 SVGIG (reference sequence). The CDR3 region has the DNA TGTGCCTGGGTGGCAGGGGCAGATATGAACACTGAAGCTTTCTTT. This gives the protein CAWVAGADMNTEAFF.

V usage is TRBV7-9 and J usage is TRBJ1-2; perhaps TRBD1 as D (5 bases). Trimming removed 0 bases at V and 5 bases at J, with 7 bases between. Germline V gene sequence: CDR1 SEHNR, CDR2 FQNEAQ (reference sequence). The CDR3 length is 13 residues. The CDR3 protein is CASSLAGVYGYTF. In nucleotides, the CDR3 is TGTGCCAGCAGCTTAGCAGGGGTGTATGGCTACACCTTC.

This clonotype was observed a few times. The CDR3 reads CASSSTSFGREQYF. CDR3 bases: TGTGCCAGCAGCTCCACTAGCTTCGGGCGCGAGCAGTACTTC. The V gene is TRBV5-6, the J gene TRBJ2-7; D is perhaps TRBD2 (6 bases). This CDR3 comprises 14 residues. Germline CDR1 SGHDT, CDR2 YYEEEE. V was pared by 3 bases and J by 6 bases, with 16 bases between.